This TCR beta chain was profiled in a study of cytomegalovirus exposure and HLA in healthy donors. The PCR used 60 Vbeta and 13 Jbeta primers. Sequencing was performed with immunoSEQ multiplex PCR; in TCRdb, only in-frame clones are kept and a portion is missing. The data show roughly 250,000 clones, around four fifths seen once. A word on this clone: Its specificity is unknown.

The CDR3 extends over 16 amino acids. After removal of 1 base from V and 5 bases from J, the junction contained 5 bases not matched to a gene. Germline V gene data show CDR1 as SGHNT and CDR2 as YENEEA. General observations from the study: Three of the chains that were CMV-associated were confirmed in vitro to be specific for CMV antigens. According to the study, 150 to 200 TCR beta chains were cytomegalovirus-associated.

Sequencing was performed on PBMCs. This TCR derives from a woman between 40 and 55 years old in good health and CMV-seropositive. The chain combines TRBV11-3 with TRBJ2-1, with 10 bases matching TRBD2. The CDR3 DNA reads as TGTGCCAGCAGCTTAGCACAACTAGCGGGGAACAATGAGCAGTTCTTC. Its translation is CASSLAQLAGNNEQFF.